The present T cell receptor (beta chain) was sequenced within a study of blood T cells in healthy people across ages. The count of this clonotype is one. PCR was performed a second time for roughly 7 to 11 cycles using a sample-barcoded 5' primer and a J-beta primer mix. Via MiXCR, TCRdb re-called the 5' RACE reads, giving one row per CDR3 protein. In the table there are around 690,000 distinct CDR3 sequences, about 54% of which are singletons. V dropped 3 bases and J dropped 2 bases, with 10 bases sitting between them. This CDR3 comprises 14 residues. Germline CDR1 and CDR2: LGHDT and YNNKEL (reference sequence).

Sequencing was performed on blood. This receptor was taken from a man in his sixties in good health. The V call is TRBV3-1, the J call TRBJ1-2, with D maybe TRBD1 (5 bases). This chain's CDR3 is CASSQRGVNYGYTF. Written as DNA, the CDR3 is TGTGCCAGCAGCCAGAGGGGCGTGAACTATGGCTACACCTTC. The full variable domain, completed using reference TRBV3-1 and TRBJ1-2, is DTAVSQTPKYLVTQMGNDKSIKCEQNLGHDTMYWYKQDSKKFLKIMFSYNNKELIINETVPNRFSPKSPDKAHLNLHINSLELGDSAVYFCASSQRGVNYGYTFGSGTRLTVV.